This TCR beta chain stems from a study of regulatory T cells in long-lasting Graves disease. Time point reported: newly diagnosed GD, antithyroid drugs for less than 3 months. Making the TCR library involved RNA that had been extracted from PBMCs. To make TCR beta libraries, researchers used iRepertoire HTBI primers and Arm-PCR of CDR3 regions. TCRdb processed the multiplex PCR reads anew with MiXCR; each CDR3 protein has one entry. The table has 360,000 or so distinct CDR3 sequences, 16% seen once. The trim removed 1 base at V and 0 bases at J, leaving 3 bases unmatched. CDR1 and CDR2 from the germline V gene are SGHTA and FQGNSA. CDR3 length: 17 residues. This sample also appeared in a second study, on T cells in Graves' hyperthyroidism and ophthalmopathy. As that study records: It was uncontrolled infection, other autoimmune disease, pregnancy or lactation that excluded patients. Ophthalmopathy stood apart from stable hyperthyroidism in a 13 V-J model.

The sequences come from peripheral blood mononuclear cells (PBMCs), collected at new diagnosis, from a patient treated with antithyroid drugs. The origin of this receptor is a man aged 40-55 years with Graves disease. The chain joins TRBV7-2 to TRBJ2-7; 13 nucleotides align to TRBD2. This CDR3 reads CASSLGGLAGISYEQYF. In nucleotides, the CDR3 is TGTGCCAGCAGCTTAGGGGGACTAGCGGGGATCTCCTACGAGCAGTACTTC. Variable domain in full (rest from reference TRBV7-2 and TRBJ2-7): GAGVSQSPSNKVTEKGKDVELRCDPISGHTALYWYRQSLGQGLEFLIYFQGNSAPDKSGLPSDRFSAERTGGSVSTLTIQRTQQEDSAVYLCASSLGGLAGISYEQYFGPGTRLTVT.